These T cell receptor beta chains were read from a single sample in a study of OX40 agonist ivuxolimab in advanced cancers. Profiled with immunoSEQ multiplex PCR; TCRdb holds only in-frame clones, not every one. Here the sample spans approximately 81,000 clones, approximately 90% being singletons. The sequencing here drew on CD4+ or CD8+ T cells sorted from blood, taken in a trial of the OX40 agonist ivuxolimab. The receptors come from an adult with an advanced solid tumor such as melanoma, head and neck, liver or kidney cancer. CDR3s include the opening cysteine and the closing phenylalanine or tryptophan. Each record gives: clone size, J gene, D gene, V gene, CDR3 protein, CDR3 DNA. D genes are given only for firm matches. Clone size is shown for a subset of rows, as once, few, many or a class of expanded clone.

clone size: NA; J gene: TRBJ1-2; D gene: NA; V gene: TRBV6-5; CDR3 protein: CANTGPNYGYTF; CDR3 DNA: TGTGCCAATACGGGTCCTAACTATGGCTACACCTTC
clone size: once; J gene: TRBJ2-7; D gene: TRBD1; V gene: TRBV7-8; CDR3 protein: CASSSYDRVGHEQYF; CDR3 DNA: TGTGCCAGCAGCTCCTACGACAGGGTGGGCCACGAGCAGTACTTC
clone size: NA; J gene: TRBJ1-1; D gene: NA; V gene: TRBV7-3; CDR3 protein: CASSPGTEAFF; CDR3 DNA: TGTGCCAGCAGCCCCGGGACGGAAGCTTTCTTT
clone size: NA; J gene: TRBJ1-5; D gene: TRBD1; V gene: TRBV6-1; CDR3 protein: CASSATGVGINQPQHF; CDR3 DNA: TGTGCCAGCAGTGCCACAGGGGTGGGTATCAATCAGCCCCAGCATTTT
clone size: NA; J gene: TRBJ1-2; D gene: NA; V gene: TRBV6-1; CDR3 protein: CASGRDRSYGYTF; CDR3 DNA: TGTGCCAGCGGTAGGGACCGAAGCTATGGCTACACCTTC
clone size: NA; J gene: TRBJ1-2; D gene: NA; V gene: TRBV7-3; CDR3 protein: CASSLGLGPYGYTF; CDR3 DNA: TGTGCCAGCAGCTTAGGCTTGGGGCCCTATGGCTACACCTTC
clone size: NA; J gene: TRBJ1-1; D gene: NA; V gene: TRBV14; CDR3 protein: CASSQDLVGVNTEAFF; CDR3 DNA: TGTGCCAGCAGCCAAGATCTGGTCGGGGTAAACACTGAAGCTTTCTTT
clone size: NA; J gene: TRBJ1-4; D gene: TRBD1; V gene: TRBV5-6; CDR3 protein: CASSPRTGDVEKLFF; CDR3 DNA: TGTGCCAGCAGCCCCAGGACAGGGGACGTTGAAAAACTGTTTTTT
clone size: NA; J gene: TRBJ2-3; D gene: NA; V gene: TRBV29-1; CDR3 protein: CSVDMGVTDTQYF; CDR3 DNA: TGCAGCGTTGATATGGGTGTGACAGATACGCAGTATTTT
clone size: NA; J gene: TRBJ1-5; D gene: NA; V gene: TRBV9; CDR3 protein: CASSRDTYSNQPQHF; CDR3 DNA: TGTGCCAGCAGCCGGGACACCTATAGCAATCAGCCCCAGCATTTT
clone size: NA; J gene: TRBJ2-2; D gene: NA; V gene: TRBV9; CDR3 protein: CASSVVGVGTTGELFF; CDR3 DNA: TGTGCCAGCAGCGTGGTGGGAGTGGGGACCACCGGGGAGCTGTTTTTT
clone size: NA; J gene: TRBJ2-7; D gene: NA; V gene: TRBV28; CDR3 protein: CASSFNLRALSYEQYF; CDR3 DNA: TGTGCCAGCAGTTTCAATCTCAGGGCCCTCTCCTACGAGCAGTACTTC
clone size: NA; J gene: TRBJ1-3; D gene: NA; V gene: TRBV28; CDR3 protein: CASSSGYQSEGNTIYF; CDR3 DNA: TGTGCCAGCAGCTCGGGATATCAAAGTGAAGGAAACACCATATATTTT
clone size: NA; J gene: TRBJ2-7; D gene: NA; V gene: TRBV2; CDR3 protein: CASSDSGLPYEQYF; CDR3 DNA: TGTGCCAGCAGTGACTCAGGGTTACCCTACGAGCAGTACTTC
clone size: few; J gene: TRBJ2-7; D gene: NA; V gene: TRBV10-3; CDR3 protein: CAISESTEYEQYF; CDR3 DNA: TGTGCCATCAGTGAGTCGACAGAATACGAGCAGTACTTC
clone size: NA; J gene: TRBJ1-2; D gene: NA; V gene: TRBV7-2; CDR3 protein: CASSYRGGENGYTF; CDR3 DNA: TGTGCCAGCAGCTATCGCGGGGGTGAGAATGGCTACACCTTC
clone size: NA; J gene: TRBJ2-7; D gene: NA; V gene: TRBV7-9; CDR3 protein: CASSLERGSGQYF; CDR3 DNA: TGTGCCAGCAGCTTAGAGAGGGGCTCCGGGCAGTACTTC
clone size: few; J gene: TRBJ2-1; D gene: TRBD1; V gene: TRBV9; CDR3 protein: CASSPRGSSYNEQFF; CDR3 DNA: TGTGCCAGCAGCCCCAGGGGGAGCTCCTACAATGAGCAGTTCTTC
clone size: NA; J gene: TRBJ1-2; D gene: NA; V gene: TRBV5-1; CDR3 protein: CASSPPRDDNYGYTF; CDR3 DNA: TGCGCCAGCAGCCCACCCCGGGATGATAACTATGGCTACACCTTC
clone size: NA; J gene: TRBJ1-5; D gene: TRBD1; V gene: TRBV5-1; CDR3 protein: CASSLSAGGNQPQHF; CDR3 DNA: TGCGCCAGCAGCTTGTCCGCAGGGGGGAATCAGCCCCAGCATTTT
clone size: once; J gene: TRBJ2-6; D gene: NA; V gene: TRBV28; CDR3 protein: CASSPRQGRGSGANVLTF; CDR3 DNA: TGTGCCAGCAGCCCGAGACAGGGGAGGGGCTCTGGGGCCAACGTCCTGACTTTC
clone size: NA; J gene: TRBJ2-3; D gene: NA; V gene: TRBV10-3; CDR3 protein: CAISEYKARTDTQYF; CDR3 DNA: TGTGCCATCAGTGAATATAAGGCCCGCACAGATACGCAGTATTTT
clone size: NA; J gene: TRBJ2-7; D gene: NA; V gene: TRBV15; CDR3 protein: CATSRDWVYEQYF; CDR3 DNA: TGTGCCACCAGCAGAGATTGGGTCTACGAGCAGTACTTC
clone size: NA; J gene: TRBJ1-2; D gene: NA; V gene: TRBV7-2; CDR3 protein: CASSSVGHYGYTF; CDR3 DNA: TGTGCCAGCAGCTCCGTCGGTCACTATGGCTACACCTTC
clone size: NA; J gene: TRBJ1-6; D gene: NA; V gene: TRBV6-6; CDR3 protein: CASSSIGQSNSPLHF; CDR3 DNA: TGTGCCAGCAGCTCAATCGGACAAAGTAATTCACCCCTCCACTTT
clone size: NA; J gene: TRBJ2-7; D gene: NA; V gene: TRBV6-6; CDR3 protein: CASSMRGEQYF; CDR3 DNA: TGTGCCAGCAGCATGAGGGGCGAGCAGTACTTC
clone size: NA; J gene: TRBJ1-2; D gene: NA; V gene: TRBV6-1; CDR3 protein: CASSGGDGYTF; CDR3 DNA: TGTGCCAGCAGTGGGGGAGATGGCTACACCTTC
clone size: NA; J gene: TRBJ2-6; D gene: TRBD1; V gene: TRBV6-5; CDR3 protein: CASSNQGVGANVLTF; CDR3 DNA: TGTGCCAGCAGTAACCAGGGGGTTGGGGCCAACGTCCTGACTTTC
clone size: once; J gene: TRBJ1-1; D gene: NA; V gene: TRBV11-1; CDR3 protein: CASSIVTDTEAFF; CDR3 DNA: TGTGCCAGCAGCATAGTTACGGACACTGAAGCTTTCTTT
clone size: NA; J gene: TRBJ1-4; D gene: NA; V gene: TRBV5-5; CDR3 protein: CASSLGPPQGFGEKLFF; CDR3 DNA: TGTGCCAGCAGCTTGGGCCCCCCTCAGGGCTTTGGTGAAAAACTGTTTTTT
clone size: NA; J gene: TRBJ2-3; D gene: NA; V gene: TRBV5-1; CDR3 protein: CASSFGLERGTDTQYF; CDR3 DNA: TGCGCCAGCAGCTTTGGACTCGAACGGGGGACAGATACGCAGTATTTT
clone size: NA; J gene: TRBJ1-4; D gene: NA; V gene: TRBV7-2; CDR3 protein: CASSPRRGEKLFF; CDR3 DNA: TGTGCCAGCAGCCCTAGACGGGGGGAAAAACTGTTTTTT
clone size: NA; J gene: TRBJ1-1; D gene: NA; V gene: TRBV7-2; CDR3 protein: CASSLRQGNTEAFF; CDR3 DNA: TGTGCCAGCAGCTTACGGCAGGGGAACACTGAAGCTTTCTTT
clone size: NA; J gene: TRBJ2-4; D gene: TRBD1; V gene: TRBV11-2; CDR3 protein: CASSLWGQGLAKNIQYF; CDR3 DNA: TGTGCCAGCAGCTTATGGGGACAGGGTTTAGCCAAAAACATTCAGTACTTC
clone size: NA; J gene: TRBJ2-1; D gene: NA; V gene: TRBV7-7; CDR3 protein: CASSFRLNDEQFF; CDR3 DNA: TGTGCCAGCAGCTTTAGGTTAAACGATGAGCAGTTCTTC
clone size: NA; J gene: TRBJ2-1; D gene: TRBD1; V gene: TRBV2; CDR3 protein: CASKGGSDRGINNEQFF; CDR3 DNA: TGTGCCAGCAAGGGGGGAAGCGACAGGGGCATCAACAATGAGCAGTTCTTC
clone size: NA; J gene: TRBJ2-3; D gene: NA; V gene: TRBV19; CDR3 protein: CASRASFSTDTQYF; CDR3 DNA: TGTGCCAGCCGCGCCTCCTTTAGCACAGATACGCAGTATTTT
clone size: NA; J gene: TRBJ2-3; D gene: NA; V gene: TRBV5-1; CDR3 protein: CASSLLGDTQYF; CDR3 DNA: TGCGCCAGCAGCTTGTTGGGAGATACGCAGTATTTT
clone size: NA; J gene: TRBJ2-1; D gene: TRBD1; V gene: TRBV7-2; CDR3 protein: CASTTPLGQGYSEQFF; CDR3 DNA: TGTGCCAGCACCACCCCGCTGGGACAGGGATATAGTGAGCAGTTCTTC
clone size: once; J gene: TRBJ1-1; D gene: NA; V gene: TRBV6-5; CDR3 protein: CASSPQEGAEAFF; CDR3 DNA: TGTGCCAGCAGCCCTCAAGAGGGGGCTGAAGCTTTCTTT